This T cell receptor beta chain came from a study of blood T cell repertoires in COVID-19. Study at large: Material from acute and convalescent COVID-19 was sourced from the United States, Italy and Spain. T cells, B-cell-depleted T cells, or PBMCs provided the cDNA or gDNA that served as material.

Original handling: By means of reference gene primer amplification, nucleated cell counts were estimated. Data came from immunoSEQ multiplex PCR; TCRdb stores just in-frame clones and leaves some out. That table gives V, J and clone size, and the DNA gave D and trimming. In the table there are fewer than 200,000 clones, roughly 80% of which are singletons. Germline V lookup: CDR1 LGHDT, CDR2 YNNKEL (reference sequence). Losses at the gene ends were 4 bases for V and 8 bases for J; bases not matched to a gene: 12. CDR3 length: 16 residues. This clone has a single count. The chain employs TRBV3-1 (or the pseudogene TRBV3-2) and TRBJ2-1; 9 bases line up with TRBD2. This TCR came from a woman in her seventies with COVID-19, enrolled during active disease. Sequencing input: peripheral blood. CDR3 region: CASSLVEAGGPDEQFF. CDR3 nucleotides: TGTGCCAGCAGCCTCGTCGAGGCGGGAGGGCCTGATGAGCAGTTCTTC.